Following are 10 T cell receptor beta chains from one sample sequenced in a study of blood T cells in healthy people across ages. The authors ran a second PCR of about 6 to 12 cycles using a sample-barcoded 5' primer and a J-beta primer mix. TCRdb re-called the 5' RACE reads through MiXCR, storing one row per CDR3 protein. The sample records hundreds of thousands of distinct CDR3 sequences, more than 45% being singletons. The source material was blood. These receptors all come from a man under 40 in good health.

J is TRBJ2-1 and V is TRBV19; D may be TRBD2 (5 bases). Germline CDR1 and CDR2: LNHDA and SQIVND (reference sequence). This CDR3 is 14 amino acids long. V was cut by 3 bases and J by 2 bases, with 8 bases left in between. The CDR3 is CASSMNSAYNEQFF. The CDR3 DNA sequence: TGTGCCAGTAGTATGAATAGCGCCTACAATGAGCAGTTCTTC.

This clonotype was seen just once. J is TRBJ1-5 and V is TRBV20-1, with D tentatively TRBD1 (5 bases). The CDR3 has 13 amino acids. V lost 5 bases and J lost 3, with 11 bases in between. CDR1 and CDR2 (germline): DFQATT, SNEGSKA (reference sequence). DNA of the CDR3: TGCAGTGCTCGGTGGGGGGACAATCAGCCCCAGCATTTT. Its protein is CSARWGDNQPQHF.

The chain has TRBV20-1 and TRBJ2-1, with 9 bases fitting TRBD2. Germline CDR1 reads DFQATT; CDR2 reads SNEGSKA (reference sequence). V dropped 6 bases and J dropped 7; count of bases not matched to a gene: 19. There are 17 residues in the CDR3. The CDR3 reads CSAKTGAGGPGGNEQFF. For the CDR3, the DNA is TGCAGTGCCAAAACGGGTGCGGGAGGGCCCGGGGGGAATGAGCAGTTCTTC.

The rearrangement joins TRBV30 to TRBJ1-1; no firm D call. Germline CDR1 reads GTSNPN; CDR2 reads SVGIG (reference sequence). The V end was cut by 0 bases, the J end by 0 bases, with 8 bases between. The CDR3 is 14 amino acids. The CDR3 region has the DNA TGTGCCTGGAGTGTCGGCGGCTTGAACACTGAAGCTTTCTTT. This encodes CAWSVGGLNTEAFF.

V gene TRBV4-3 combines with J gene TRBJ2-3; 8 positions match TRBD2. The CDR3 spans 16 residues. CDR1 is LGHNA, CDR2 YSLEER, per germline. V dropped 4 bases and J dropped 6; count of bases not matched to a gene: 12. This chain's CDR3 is CASSLGASGSGDTQYF. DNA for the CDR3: TGCGCCAGCAGCCTCGGTGCGAGCGGGAGTGGGGATACGCAGTATTTT.

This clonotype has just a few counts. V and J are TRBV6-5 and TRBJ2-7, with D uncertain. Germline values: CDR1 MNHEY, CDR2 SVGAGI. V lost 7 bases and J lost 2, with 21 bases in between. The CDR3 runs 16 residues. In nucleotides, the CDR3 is TGTGCCAGCATCTTCCCCGCTCCCCGGCCCACCTACGAGCAGTACTTC. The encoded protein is CASIFPAPRPTYEQYF.

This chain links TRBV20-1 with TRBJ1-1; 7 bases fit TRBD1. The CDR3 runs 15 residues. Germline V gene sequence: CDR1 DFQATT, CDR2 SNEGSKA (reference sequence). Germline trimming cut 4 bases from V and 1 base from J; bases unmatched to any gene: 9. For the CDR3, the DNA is TGCAGTGCTAAGGACCCGCGGACAGGGAACACTGAAGCTTTCTTT. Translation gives CSAKDPRTGNTEAFF.

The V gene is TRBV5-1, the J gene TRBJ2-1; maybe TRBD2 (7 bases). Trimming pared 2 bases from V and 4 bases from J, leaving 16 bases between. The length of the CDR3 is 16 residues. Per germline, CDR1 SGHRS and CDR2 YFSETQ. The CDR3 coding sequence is TGCGCCAGCAGCTTCTCTTCCGCGGGGGCTTACAATGAGCAGTTCTTC. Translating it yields CASSFSSAGAYNEQFF.

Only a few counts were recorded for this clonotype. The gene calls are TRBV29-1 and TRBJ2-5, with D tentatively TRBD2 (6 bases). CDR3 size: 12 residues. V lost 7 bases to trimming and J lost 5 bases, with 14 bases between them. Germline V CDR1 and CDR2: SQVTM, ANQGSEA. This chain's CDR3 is CSAGGVSETQYF. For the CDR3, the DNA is TGCAGCGCCGGGGGTGTGTCTGAGACCCAGTACTTC. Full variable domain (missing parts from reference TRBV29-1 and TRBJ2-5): SAVISQKPSRDICQRGTSLTIQCQVDSQVTMMFWYRQQPGQSLTLIATANQGSEATYESGFVIDKFPISRPNLTFSTLTVSNMSPEDSSIYLCSAGGVSETQYFGPGTRLLVL.

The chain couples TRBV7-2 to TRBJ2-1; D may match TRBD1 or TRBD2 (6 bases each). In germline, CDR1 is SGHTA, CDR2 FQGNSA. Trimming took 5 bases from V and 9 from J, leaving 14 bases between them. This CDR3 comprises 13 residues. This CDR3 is CASSPGGPGEQFF. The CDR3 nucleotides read TGTGCCAGCAGCCCTGGGGGGCCGGGTGAGCAGTTCTTC.